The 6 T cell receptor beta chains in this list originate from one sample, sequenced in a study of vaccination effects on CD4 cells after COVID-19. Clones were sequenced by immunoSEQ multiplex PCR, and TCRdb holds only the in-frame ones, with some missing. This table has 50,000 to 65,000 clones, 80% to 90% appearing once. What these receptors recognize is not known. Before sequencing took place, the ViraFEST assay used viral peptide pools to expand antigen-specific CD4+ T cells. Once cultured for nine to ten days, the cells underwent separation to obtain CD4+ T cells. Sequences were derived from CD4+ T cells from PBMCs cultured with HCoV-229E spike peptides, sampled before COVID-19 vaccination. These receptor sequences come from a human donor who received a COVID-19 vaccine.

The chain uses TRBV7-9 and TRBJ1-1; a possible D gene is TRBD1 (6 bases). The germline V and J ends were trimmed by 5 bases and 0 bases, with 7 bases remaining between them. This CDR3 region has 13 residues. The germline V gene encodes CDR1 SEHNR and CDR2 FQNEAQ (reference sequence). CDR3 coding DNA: TGTGCCAGCAGCCGGACAGTGAACACTGAAGCTTTCTTT. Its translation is CASSRTVNTEAFF.

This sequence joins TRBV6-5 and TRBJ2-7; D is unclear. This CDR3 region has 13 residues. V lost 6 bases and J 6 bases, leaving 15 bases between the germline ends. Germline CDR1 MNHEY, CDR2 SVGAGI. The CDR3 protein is CASSPLGYGEQYV. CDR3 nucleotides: TGTGCCAGCAGCCCGCTCGGGTACGGCGAGCAGTACGTC.

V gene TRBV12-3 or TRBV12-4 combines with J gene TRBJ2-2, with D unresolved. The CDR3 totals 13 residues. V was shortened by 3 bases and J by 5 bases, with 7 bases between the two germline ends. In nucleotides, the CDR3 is TGTGCCAGCAGTTTCATGGGGACCGGGGAGCTGTTTTTT. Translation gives CASSFMGTGELFF.

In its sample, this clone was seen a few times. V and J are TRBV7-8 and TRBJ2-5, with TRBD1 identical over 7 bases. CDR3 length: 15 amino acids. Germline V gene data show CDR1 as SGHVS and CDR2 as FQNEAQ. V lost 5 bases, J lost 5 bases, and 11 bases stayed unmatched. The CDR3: CASSLRQGLGETQYF. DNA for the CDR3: TGTGCCAGCAGCCTAAGACAGGGCCTAGGGGAGACCCAGTACTTC.

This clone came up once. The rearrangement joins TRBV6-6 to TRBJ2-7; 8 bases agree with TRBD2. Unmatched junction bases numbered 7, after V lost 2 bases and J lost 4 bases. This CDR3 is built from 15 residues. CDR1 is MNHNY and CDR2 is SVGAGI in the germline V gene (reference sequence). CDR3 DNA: TGTGCCAGCAGTTACGGTTCGGGGGGGCAATACGAGCAGTACGTC. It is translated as CASSYGSGGQYEQYV.

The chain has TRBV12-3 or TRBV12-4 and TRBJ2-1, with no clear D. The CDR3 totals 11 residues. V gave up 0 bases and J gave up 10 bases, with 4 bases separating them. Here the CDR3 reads CASSLAWEQFF. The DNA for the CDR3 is TGTGCCAGCAGTTTAGCCTGGGAGCAGTTCTTC.